The clone carrying this TCR beta chain was observed a handful of times. The data were taken from a study of blood T cell repertoires in COVID-19. At the level of the study: Whether acute or convalescent, the COVID-19 samples came from the United States, Italy and Spain.

The authors' processing: Cell counts per sample came from amplifying reference gene primers. Sequencing used immunoSEQ multiplex PCR; TCRdb keeps in-frame clones, though not all of them. V and J calls plus clone size are reproduced from that table; the DNA served to infer D and trimming. The sample lists around 360,000 clones; 87% were seen once. J was trimmed by 1 base and V by 5 bases; bases with no gene match: 9. The CDR3 totals 17 residues. CDR1 SGHTA and CDR2 FQGNSA come from the germline V gene. This chain uses TRBV7-2 with TRBJ2-2; 8 bases match TRBD2. This receptor was obtained from a woman in her twenties or thirties with COVID-19, enrolled during active disease. Sequencing was done on a sample of peripheral blood. CDR3 protein: CASSLMEAGGNTGELFF. DNA for the CDR3: TGTGCCAGCAGCCTCATGGAGGCGGGAGGGAACACCGGGGAGCTGTTTTTT.